The TCR beta chain under discussion was sequenced for a study of control samples from healthy donors and cancer patients. The method was immunoSEQ multiplex PCR; TCRdb's version includes in-frame clones alone and lacks a portion of them. The table includes around 120,000 clones, over 75% detected once. Sequencing was done on a sample of blood. The receptor comes from a man aged 35 to 55 in good health.

In DNA, the CDR3 is TGTGCCAGCAGTGAATATACGCCCGATACGCAGTATTTT. It translates to CASSEYTPDTQYF. This rearrangement joins TRBV25-1 to TRBJ2-3; D is unresolved. This CDR3 has 13 amino acids. In germline, CDR1 is MGHDK, CDR2 SYGVNS. Trimming removed 0 bases at V and 6 bases at J, with 7 bases between.